This TCR beta chain was sequenced for a study of cytotoxic CD8 clonotypes in ibrutinib-treated CLL. V was clipped by 3 bases and J by 7 bases; unmatched bases: 10. Germline CDR1 LNHDA, CDR2 SQIVND (reference sequence). CDR3 length equals 16 residues. Profiling relied on immunoSEQ multiplex PCR, and the TCRdb table lists in-frame clones only, not all of them. Among about 160,000 clones listed, under 85% were seen once. The V gene is TRBV19, the J gene TRBJ2-2, with 8 bases that match TRBD2. This specimen was PBMCs, taken after 24 months of ibrutinib treatment. The receptor was derived from a human donor with chronic lymphocytic leukemia. The CDR3 protein is CASSILPLAGFGELFF. The CDR3 bases are TGTGCCAGTAGTATCCTTCCGCTAGCGGGCTTCGGGGAGCTGTTTTTT.